These T cell receptor beta chains were read from a single sample in a study of blood T cells in healthy people across ages. TCRdb itself ran the 5' RACE reads through MiXCR, one entry per CDR3 protein. The table records over a million distinct CDR3 sequences, 40% to 50% of them present only once. Sequenced input: blood. These receptor sequences come from a woman aged 55-70 years in good health. The CDR3 runs from the conserved cysteine through the conserved F or W. Size tells how often a clone was seen (once, few, many) or the class of an expanded clone, and some rows leave it out.

>TRBV2|NA|TRBJ2-7
CAFNTRDSSYEQYF
>TRBV6-2/TRBV6-3|NA|TRBJ2-5
CASSDDVTKTQYF
>TRBV20-1|NA|TRBJ2-3
CSARAADRFTDTQYF
>TRBV27|NA|TRBJ1-2
CASSFQGAGYGCTF
>TRBV27|NA|NA
CASSFGTRCEQYF
>TRBV5-1|NA|TRBJ1-1
CASSLEGRTNTEAFF
>TRBV12-3/TRBV12-4|NA|TRBJ2-7
CASSARNYEQYF
>TRBV20-1|few|TRBJ2-5
CSARDVSGRWSQYF
>TRBV6-2/TRBV6-3|NA|TRBJ2-3
CASSYPKAGTSTDTQYF
>TRBV15|once|TRBJ2-3
CATSGDLRGGTDTQYF
>TRBV6-2/TRBV6-3|NA|TRBJ1-2
CASSYEQTYGYTF
>TRBV5-1|NA|TRBJ1-1
CASSLVFGAFQANTEAFF
>TRBV20-1|NA|TRBJ1-3
CSAVGDKVAGNTIYF
>TRBV28|few|TRBJ2-1
CASSILSGQAGNEQFF
>TRBV20-1|few|TRBJ2-7
CSARDFAIGSSYEQYF
>TRBV11-1|few|TRBJ2-1
CASSLVRFNEQFF
>TRBV12-3/TRBV12-4|NA|TRBJ2-3
CASSRGPVATQYF
>TRBV29-1|NA|TRBJ2-5
CSVEIVKGLETQYF
>TRBV27|NA|TRBJ1-1
CASSLARVGTEAFF
>TRBV6-6|NA|TRBJ1-2
CASSPPGENYGYTF
>TRBV30|NA|TRBJ2-1
CAWSGLAGVQGEQFF
>TRBV7-3|few|TRBJ1-2
CASSPQDGYGYTF
>TRBV28|few|TRBJ2-1
CASIRGTLNEQFF
>TRBV10-3|NA|TRBJ2-1
CAISGVGLAGGNEQFF
>TRBV9|few|TRBJ2-1
CASSPTSTSGHNEQFF
>TRBV30|NA|TRBJ1-1
CAWSGQGEENTEAFF
>TRBV9|NA|TRBJ2-7
CASSVDGGRGSEQYF
>TRBV12-3/TRBV12-4|few|TRBJ1-2
CASSFTAPGSVGYTF
>TRBV5-1|few|TRBJ1-2
CASNRGLRGYTF
>TRBV29-1|many|TRBJ2-5
CSVDLVAGETQYF
>TRBV20-1|NA|TRBJ1-2
CSARNGVDYGYTF
>TRBV5-6|NA|TRBJ2-3
CASSLIGWTDTQYF
>TRBV30|NA|TRBJ2-4
CAWDVGGGLYF
>TRBV20-1|few|NA
CSARDDGGVETQYF
>TRBV14|NA|NA
CASRHTSAHEQYF
>TRBV7-2|few|TRBJ1-1
CASSLAAVGTEAFF
>TRBV11-2|NA|TRBJ1-3
CASSLDRGFGNTIYF
>TRBV7-6|NA|TRBJ1-6
CASSATGALDNSPLHF
>TRBV4-3|NA|TRBJ1-3
CASSQDLEGVGNTIYF
>TRBV7-2|few|TRBJ2-3
CASSLWGLDTQYF
>TRBV20-1|few|TRBJ1-2
CSAREGSTTGYTF
>TRBV20-1|few|TRBJ2-1
CSARDPRAENNEQFF